The rows below give T cell receptor beta chains drawn from one sample of a study of blood T cell repertoires in COVID-19. The repertoire was sequenced with immunoSEQ multiplex PCR; TCRdb's copy has only in-frame clones and lacks some. The table has 190,000 or so clones, roughly 87% seen once. The specimen was PBMCs or T cells enriched from blood (not recorded which). The origin of the receptors is a woman aged 25 to 39 who had recovered from COVID-19. Each CDR3 is given with its conserved first and last residue. Fields, in order: J gene, D gene, V gene, clone size, CDR3 protein, CDR3 DNA. A D gene is named only where the DNA matches it firmly. Not every row has a clone size; where given, it reads once, few, many or a size class.

TRBJ2-7	NA	TRBV27	NA	CASSLVPSVKFSYEQYF	TGTGCCAGCAGTTTAGTACCTAGCGTTAAATTCTCCTACGAGCAGTACTTC
TRBJ1-6	NA	TRBV30	NA	CAWTPGRHSPLHF	TGTGCCTGGACGCCAGGTCGTCATTCACCCCTCCACTTT
TRBJ2-2	TRBD2	TRBV5-1	NA	CASSSPQTLAGWTGELFF	TGCGCCAGCAGCTCACCTCAGACACTAGCGGGATGGACCGGGGAGCTGTTTTTT
TRBJ1-5	TRBD1	TRBV18	few	CASSPNGGQGDQPQHF	TGTGCCAGCTCACCAAATGGGGGACAGGGGGATCAGCCCCAGCATTTT
TRBJ2-7	NA	TRBV5-1	NA	CASSSGGTGAYEQYF	TGCGCCAGCAGCTCCGGTGGGACTGGGGCCTACGAGCAGTACTTC
TRBJ2-3	TRBD2	TRBV30	NA	CAWSRDSGSTDTQYF	TGTGCCTGGAGTCGGGATAGCGGGAGCACAGATACGCAGTATTTT
TRBJ1-5	NA	TRBV5-1	NA	CASSRGHNQPQHF	TGCGCCAGCAGCCGGGGACACAATCAGCCCCAGCATTTT
TRBJ1-1	NA	TRBV29-1	NA	CSVSENTEAFF	TGCAGCGTTTCAGAGAACACTGAAGCTTTCTTT
TRBJ2-3	NA	TRBV15	NA	CATSRDMDTNTQYF	TGTGCCACCAGCAGAGATATGGACACCAATACGCAGTATTTT
TRBJ1-2	NA	TRBV5-4	NA	CASSSQGGARNYGYTF	TGTGCCAGCAGCTCTCAAGGAGGGGCCAGGAACTATGGCTACACCTTC
TRBJ2-7	NA	TRBV9	NA	CASSVGGTARNEQYF	TGTGCCAGCAGCGTAGGAGGGACTGCACGGAACGAGCAGTACTTC
TRBJ2-4	NA	TRBV11-3	NA	CASSLNRGKTKNIQYF	TGTGCCAGCAGCTTAAACCGCGGGAAAACCAAAAACATTCAGTACTTC
TRBJ1-2	NA	TRBV5-6	once	CASSALGGALNYGYTF	TGTGCCAGCAGCGCCCTCGGGGGGGCCCTTAACTATGGCTACACCTTC
TRBJ1-4	TRBD1	TRBV11-2	NA	CASSFTGVESTNEKLFF	TGTGCCAGCAGCTTTACAGGGGTGGAGTCGACTAATGAAAAACTGTTTTTT
TRBJ2-5	TRBD2	TRBV6-2/TRBV6-3	NA	CASSLSGGGSETQYF	TGTGCCAGCAGCCTAAGCGGGGGGGGCAGCGAGACCCAGTACTTC
TRBJ1-5	TRBD1	TRBV7-6	NA	CASSLLGQGWGIDQPQHF	TGTGCCAGCAGCTTATTGGGACAGGGATGGGGAATCGATCAGCCCCAGCATTTT
TRBJ2-1	TRBD1	TRBV19	NA	CASSIRDRGLNEQFF	TGTGCCAGTAGTATCCGGGACAGGGGGCTTAATGAGCAGTTCTTC
TRBJ2-1	NA	TRBV6-1	NA	CASSEKGTGSGLYNEQFF	TGTGCCAGCAGTGAAAAGGGAACAGGGTCCGGATTATACAATGAGCAGTTCTTC
TRBJ2-1	TRBD2	TRBV7-9	NA	CASSLVGLAGAEQFF	TGTGCCAGCAGCTTAGTAGGACTAGCGGGAGCCGAGCAGTTCTTC
TRBJ2-7	TRBD2	TRBV6-5	NA	CASTYSGGLSYEQYF	TGTGCCAGCACTTATAGCGGGGGGCTCTCCTACGAGCAGTACTTC
TRBJ1-5	TRBD1	TRBV24-1	NA	CATSEGTGRQPQHF	TGTGCCACCAGTGAGGGGACAGGGCGTCAGCCCCAGCATTTT
TRBJ2-7	NA	TRBV18	NA	CASSRGNPYEQYF	TGTGCCAGCTCGCGAGGGAATCCCTACGAGCAGTACTTC
TRBJ1-6	NA	TRBV4-2	NA	CASSQVAGNNSPLHF	TGTGCCAGCAGCCAAGTAGCCGGGAATAATTCACCCCTCCACTTT
TRBJ1-2	TRBD1	TRBV6-5	NA	CASSYGQGAGGYTF	TGTGCCAGCAGTTACGGACAGGGGGCTGGCGGCTACACCTTC
TRBJ2-2	TRBD1	TRBV27	NA	CASSRTGSTGELFF	TGTGCCAGCAGTAGGACAGGTTCAACCGGGGAGCTGTTTTTT
TRBJ1-2	NA	TRBV5-1	NA	CASSFDSLNYGYTF	TGCGCCAGCAGCTTCGACAGCCTCAACTATGGCTACACCTTC
TRBJ2-7	TRBD1	TRBV11-2	NA	CASSLAGRQGAFDEQYF	TGTGCCAGCAGCTTAGCGGGTAGGCAGGGGGCTTTCGACGAGCAGTACTTC
TRBJ1-2	TRBD1	TRBV29-1	NA	CSVGTGGSYGYTF	TGCAGCGTTGGGACAGGGGGCAGCTATGGCTACACCTTC
TRBJ1-4	NA	TRBV25-1	few	CASSDGTSEKLFF	TGTGCCAGCAGTGACGGGACAAGTGAAAAACTGTTTTTT
TRBJ2-7	NA	TRBV5-1	NA	CASSLAQDSYEQYF	TGCGCCAGCAGCTTGGCACAGGACTCCTACGAGCAGTACTTC
TRBJ2-1	NA	TRBV27	NA	CASSSSGAAYNEQFF	TGTGCCAGCAGTTCCAGCGGAGCGGCCTACAATGAGCAGTTCTTC
TRBJ1-2	NA	TRBV9	NA	CASSEGSAYGYTF	TGTGCCAGCAGCGAGGGGTCAGCGTATGGCTACACCTTC
TRBJ2-7	TRBD2	TRBV5-1	NA	CASSRGGSYEQYF	TGCGCCAGCAGTCGGGGGGGCTCCTACGAGCAGTACTTC
TRBJ1-3	TRBD1	TRBV19	NA	CASSFLTGGPSGNTIYF	TGTGCCAGTAGTTTCCTCACAGGGGGACCCTCTGGAAACACCATATATTTT
TRBJ1-5	NA	TRBV6-6	once	CASSYLAGSNQPQHF	TGTGCCAGCAGTTACTTGGCAGGGAGCAATCAGCCCCAGCATTTT
TRBJ1-5	NA	TRBV7-9	NA	CASSSGPNQPQHF	TGTGCCAGCAGCTCGGGTCCAAATCAGCCCCAGCATTTT
TRBJ1-2	NA	TRBV11-1	NA	CASSLAEVPIYGYTF	TGTGCCAGCAGCTTAGCAGAAGTTCCTATCTATGGCTACACCTTC
TRBJ1-2	NA	TRBV25-1	NA	CASSESPRAGGYTF	TGTGCCAGCAGTGAATCCCCCAGGGCAGGTGGCTACACCTTC
TRBJ1-4	TRBD1	TRBV15	NA	CATSRGQGNANEKLFF	TGTGCCACCAGCAGAGGACAGGGTAACGCAAATGAAAAACTGTTTTTT
TRBJ1-2	NA	TRBV24-1	NA	CATNGARDGYTF	TGTGCCACCAATGGGGCAAGAGATGGCTACACCTTC
TRBJ1-2	NA	TRBV6-1	NA	CASSDSSAANYGYTF	TGTGCCAGCAGTGACAGTTCCGCGGCTAACTATGGCTACACCTTC
TRBJ1-4	NA	TRBV30	NA	CAWSVSRTTNEKLFF	TGTGCCTGGAGTGTCTCCCGTACAACTAATGAAAAACTGTTTTTT
TRBJ1-1	TRBD1	TRBV18	NA	CASSQGQINTEAFF	TGTGCCAGCTCCCAGGGACAGATTAACACTGAAGCTTTCTTT
TRBJ2-7	NA	TRBV6-2/TRBV6-3	few	CASSSGLVYEQYF	TGTGCCAGCAGTTCAGGACTGGTATACGAGCAGTACTTC